This entry is about one T cell receptor beta chain. The V end lost 6 bases, the J end lost 1 base, and 13 bases lay between the germline ends. There are 15 residues in the CDR3. The sample belongs to a study of blood T cell repertoires in COVID-19. Study background: Spain, Italy and the United States supplied samples that represented acute and convalescent COVID-19. Sources were T cells, B-cell-depleted T cells, or PBMCs; the material itself was cDNA or gDNA.

Per the original data handling: Counts of nucleated cells, estimated from reference gene primer amplification, were obtained. Only in-frame clones appear in the TCRdb table, and some are missing; sequencing was by immunoSEQ multiplex PCR. V and J calls and clone size are those listed in that table; D and trimming were worked out from the DNA. The table has about 270,000 clones, around nine tenths seen once; the top ten hold roughly 8%. This sequence originates from a man in his forties with active or convalescent COVID-19. This chain uses TRBV23-1 with TRBJ2-4; D possibly corresponds to TRBD1 (6 bases). TRBV23-1 is filed as an ORF, its function uncertain. The sample taken for sequencing was peripheral blood. CDR3 in DNA: TGCGCCAGCAGAACAGATAGGGGGGCCAAAAACATTCAGTACTTC. Its translation: CASRTDRGAKNIQYF.